This T cell receptor (beta chain) emerged from a study of early T cells in non-severe SARS-CoV-2 infection. Across the whole study: Sequencing of unsorted whole blood was done on bulk RNA, leaving chains unpaired. Regarding the study as a whole: Sequences matched to VDJdb favored anti-spike CD8 responses, while private and CD4 specificities were missed.

The library protocol tagged individual cDNA molecules with unique molecular identifiers. TCRdb re-called the 5' RACE reads with MiXCR, one entry per CDR3 protein. This table holds 60,000 or so distinct CDR3 sequences, around 13% found once. At least ten counts were recorded for this clonotype. The antigen remains unidentified. The sequencing sample was made of whole blood. This TCR came from an adult who was a healthcare worker with PCR-confirmed SARS-CoV-2 infection or an uninfected control (not recorded which).

Here the CDR3 DNA reads TGCAGTGCTAGAGAAGGGACTAGCGGCTCCTACGAGCAGTACTTC. The encoded protein is CSAREGTSGSYEQYF. The chain combines TRBV20-1 with TRBJ2-7; 11 bases are a match to TRBD2. V lost 0 bases and J lost 0; bases outside the gene matches: 1. CDR1 and CDR2 (germline): DFQATT, SNEGSKA (reference sequence). The CDR3 spans 15 residues.